This entry concerns a single TCR beta chain. The germline gives CDR1 DFQATT, CDR2 SNEGSKA (reference sequence). The CDR3 is 11 amino acids. The germline V and J ends were trimmed by 5 bases and 8 bases, with 12 bases remaining between them. This entry belongs to a study of shared clonotypes between healthy human individuals. Study-wide context: Serving as donors were a couple of women and a few men, whose ages spanned 18 to 49.

Every contributor of samples was a Caucasian grown-up residing in Nashville, Tennessee. The test was conducted at deep level. Across several immunoSEQ plates, the genomic DNA of each subset was split evenly. Using immunoSEQ multiplex PCR, the repertoire was profiled, and TCRdb retains in-frame clones only, with some absent. The table includes over 400,000 clones, around 73% detected once. This clonotype was obtained from a woman aged 35 to 49 in good health. Some clones in this sample may be carry-over from other donors' samples. The V and J genes are TRBV20-1 and TRBJ1-1; D perhaps matches TRBD1 (5 bases). Sequenced: PBMCs. The CDR3 bases are TGCAGTGCTCAGAGGGGTAACGAAGCTTTCTTT. It is translated as CSAQRGNEAFF.